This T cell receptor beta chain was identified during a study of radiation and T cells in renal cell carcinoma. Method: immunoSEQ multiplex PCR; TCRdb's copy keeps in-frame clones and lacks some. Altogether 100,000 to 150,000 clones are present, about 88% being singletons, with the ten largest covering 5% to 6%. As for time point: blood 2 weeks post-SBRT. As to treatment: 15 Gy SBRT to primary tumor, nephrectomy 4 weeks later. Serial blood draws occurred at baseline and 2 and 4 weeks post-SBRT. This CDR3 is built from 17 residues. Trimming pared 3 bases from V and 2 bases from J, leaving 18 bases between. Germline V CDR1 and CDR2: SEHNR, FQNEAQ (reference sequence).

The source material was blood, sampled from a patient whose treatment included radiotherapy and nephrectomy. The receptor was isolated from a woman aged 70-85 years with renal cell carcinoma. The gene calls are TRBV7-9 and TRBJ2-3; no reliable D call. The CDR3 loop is CASSFPSSRIDTDTQYF. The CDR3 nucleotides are TGTGCCAGCAGCTTTCCGTCGTCTAGGATAGACACAGATACGCAGTATTTT.